This T cell receptor beta chain was recorded in a study of shared clonotypes between healthy human individuals. This clone was observed a handful of times. No antigen is known for it. General study results and limits: The four-donor shared clonotypes exceeded non-shared clonotypes in generation probability, with non-shared ones scoring lower.

TCRdb's copy holds only in-frame clones and misses some; the assay was immunoSEQ multiplex PCR. The data contain a few million clones, 85% to 95% of them singletons. Germline V gene lookup returns CDR1 SQVTM and CDR2 ANQGSEA. V was cut by 6 bases and J by 0 bases, with 11 bases left in between. This CDR3 is built from 13 residues. The rearrangement uses TRBV29-1 and TRBJ1-1; unclear D gene. The TCR originated in a young man in good health. Some clones in this sample may be carry-over from other donors' samples. Sequencing was carried out using naive CD4+ T cells from PBMCs. Subset specified: CD45RA+ positively selected. The DNA for the CDR3 is TGCAGCGTAGGCCCCGGGGTGAACACTGAAGCTTTCTTT. This encodes CSVGPGVNTEAFF. The variable domain in full, with the rest retrieved from reference TRBV29-1 and TRBJ1-1, is SAVISQKPSRDICQRGTSLTIQCQVDSQVTMMFWYRQQPGQSLTLIATANQGSEATYESGFVIDKFPISRPNLTFSTLTVSNMSPEDSSIYLCSVGPGVNTEAFFGQGTRLTVV.